This T cell receptor beta chain was captured by sequencing in a study of cytomegalovirus exposure and HLA in healthy donors. General observations from the study: Previous analysis showed most TCR beta V segments were productive about 90% or about 30% of the time.

Points on this clone: Its specificity is unknown.

The CDR3 runs to 12 residues. Germline CDR1 and CDR2: GTSNPN and SVGIG (reference sequence). Trimming pared 0 bases from V and 7 bases from J, leaving 9 bases between. The PCR contained 60 Vbeta and 13 Jbeta primers. Per the study methods: It was a later analysis that counted about 80 million unique TCR beta chains, of which approximately 9.9 million were shared. Clones were sequenced by immunoSEQ multiplex PCR, and TCRdb holds only the in-frame ones, with some missing. D and trimming were read from the DNA, whereas the V and J calls and clone size are those reported in that table. In the table there are under 200,000 clones, 62% of which are singletons.

Sequenced input: PBMCs. This TCR was recovered from a man aged 40-55 years in good health and CMV-seronegative. This chain joins TRBV30 and TRBJ1-2; D is unclear. The CDR3: CAWSVAGVGYTF. In nucleotides, the CDR3 is TGTGCCTGGAGTGTGGCTGGTGTTGGCTACACCTTC.